The present T cell receptor (beta chain) was sequenced within a study of beta chain features in type 1 diabetes (dated by TCRdb to 2016 to 2019). Concerning the study at large: Mean age, gender distribution, total cell number and subset yield did not differ between patients and healthy donors. A total of 100 million to 110 million sorted cells were examined across all samples, and a strong correlation was observed between cell number per subset and RNA yield. In the study, recently diagnosed type 1 diabetes patients and matched healthy donors were compared on the TCRB repertoires of their sorted circulating CD4+ T cell subsets. Regulatory and stem cell-like memory subsets were isolated from only 8 patients and roughly 8 healthy donors, whereas naive and central memory subsets came from all 30 or so donors.

On this clone: This receptor's antigen is unknown. No base qualities exist here, and no much larger clone lies one base off it.

The germline V gene (reference sequence) sets CDR1 to GTSNPN and CDR2 to SVGIG. V and J lose 2 bases and 8 bases, and a span of 12 bases separates them. The CDR3 starts with the cysteine, ends with the phenylalanine, and has 12 residues. Here the CDR3 DNA is all that survives: 36 bases in frame from base 1. A single peripheral blood draw of approximately 100 mL on average was collected from each donor into heparinised tubes. Naive, central memory, regulatory and stem cell-like memory CD4+ T cells were sorted on a BD FACSAria II using a panel including CD45RO, CCR7, CD25, CD127, CD95 and CD27. All sorted populations exceeded 95% purity. PBMCs were isolated immediately by Lymphoprep density gradient centrifugation and stained directly without culture. So that batch effects would be minimized, each experiment stained and sorted samples in pairs, pairing one healthy donor with one patient. Paper-wide results and their limitations: HLA sub-analyses involved small numbers of individuals, so any influence of HLA type on TCRB rearrangement remained unresolved. Type 1 diabetes patients showed a moderate but significant shortening of TCRB CDR3 length in all four CD4+ subsets. PCR might favor shorter templates, but patient and control samples were amplified and corrected together, so any skew would affect both groups equally. At VDJ recombination sites, type 1 diabetes patients had fewer insertions and more deleted nucleotides, which implies abnormalities in thymic rearrangement. Naive, central memory and regulatory TCRB repertoires appeared to be more similar among patients than among healthy donors. Because cDNA rather than genomic DNA was sequenced, highly expressing activated cells could have been over-represented, although no difference in activation and CD3 levels was found between groups.

The entire amount of isolated RNA was reverse transcribed using the High Capacity cDNA Reverse Transcription Kit, so the sequenced TCRB transcripts were expressed ones. Deep immunoSEQ sequencing was performed on naive, central memory and regulatory T cell samples, with an average of about 4 million total reads per sample. Sorted cells were lysed in RLT buffer and RNA was extracted with DNase-treated RNeasy Micro or Mini kits, depending on cell number. Each cell subset was processed on its own to prevent cross-contamination, while patient and healthy donor samples were processed together. TCRB sequences were amplified from cDNA with the immunoSEQ multiplex PCR, producing 87-bp fragments spanning the CDR3 region. Sequencing of the amplicons was performed on the Illumina HiSeq platform. The study's processing was this. PCR bias was computationally corrected using synthetic template baselines, reads within Hamming distance 2 were collapsed, and singletons that could not be merged were discarded. Reads were aligned against IMGT to assign V, D and J genes, CDR3 length and insertions or deletions at six rearrangement sites. Within each subset, clonotype counts were normalized to the number of sorted cells before true diversity and Gini coefficients were calculated with the tcR R package. Repertoire sharing was quantified using the overlap coefficient calculated on TCRB nucleotide sequences. As a proxy for the pre-selection repertoire, out-of-frame TCRB sequences from naive cells were analyzed. Imported from immuneACCESS, the table was reduced by TCRdb to in-frame sequences with V and J called. These copies leave out some clones; in studies compared against another copy, an unresolved V gene accounts for under half, and the cause of the remainder is not known. V, J and clone size are those of that table, while D and trimming were read from the DNA. This sample has about 660,000 clones in its table, and over 11% of those were observed once. Together, the top ten hold approximately 0.043% of the sample.

The chain joins TRBV30 to TRBJ1-2; the D gene is perhaps TRBD1, from 6 matching bases. The source material was naive CD4+ T cells from blood. In light of the paper, this sample's cell subset or site label describes: true naive CD4+ T cells. This receptor was taken from a man between 18 and 35 years old with type 1 diabetes. For the CDR3, the sequence is CAWSSGDWGYTF. At the DNA level, the sequence is TGTGCCTGGAGTTCAGGGGATTGGGGCTACACCTTC.